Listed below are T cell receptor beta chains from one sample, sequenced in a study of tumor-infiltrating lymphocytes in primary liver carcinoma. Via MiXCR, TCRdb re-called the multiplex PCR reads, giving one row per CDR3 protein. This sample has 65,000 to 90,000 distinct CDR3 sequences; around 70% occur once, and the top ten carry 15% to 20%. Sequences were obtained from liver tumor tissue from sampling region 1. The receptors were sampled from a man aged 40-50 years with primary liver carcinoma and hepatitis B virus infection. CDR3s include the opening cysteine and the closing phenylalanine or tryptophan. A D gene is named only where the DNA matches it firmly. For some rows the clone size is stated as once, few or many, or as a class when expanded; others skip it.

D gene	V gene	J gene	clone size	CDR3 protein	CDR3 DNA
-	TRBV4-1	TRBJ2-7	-	CASSQDRNYGQYF	TGCGCCAGTAGCCAAGATCGGAACTACGGGCAGTACTTC
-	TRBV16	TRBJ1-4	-	CAICQRRTASNEKLFF	TGTGCCATCTGCCAACGCCGGACAGCCTCTAATGAAAAACTGTTTTTT
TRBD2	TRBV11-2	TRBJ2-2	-	CGNSLVALAGTRELFF	TGTGGCAACAGCTTAGTGGCGCTAGCGGGAACCCGGGAGCTGTTTTTT
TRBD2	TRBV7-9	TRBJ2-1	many	CASSLPGSGANEQFF	TGTGCCAGCAGCCTCCCGGGTAGCGGGGCAAATGAGCAGTTCTTC
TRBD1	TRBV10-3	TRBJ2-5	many	CAISLGQYQETQYF	TGTGCCATCAGCTTGGGACAGTACCAAGAGACCCAGTACTTC
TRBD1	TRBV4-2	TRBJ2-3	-	CTSSQPRTGTDTHYF	TGTACCAGCAGCCAACCGAGAACAGGGACAGATACCCATTATTTT
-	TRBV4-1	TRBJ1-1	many	CASSSWLGNTEAFF	TGCGCCAGCAGCAGTTGGTTAGGGAACACTGAAGCTTTCTTT
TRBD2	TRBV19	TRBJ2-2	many	CASSAGLVGGELFF	TGTGCCAGTAGTGCGGGACTAGTGGGCGGGGAGCTGTTTTTT
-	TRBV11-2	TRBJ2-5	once	CASSIGSNGPGETQYF	TGTGCTAGCAGCATAGGGAGTAACGGCCCGGGGGAGACCCAGTACTTC
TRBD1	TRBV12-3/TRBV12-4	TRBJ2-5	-	CASNSDRGLRETQYF	TGTGCCAGCAATTCAGACAGGGGCCTCCGGGAGACCCAGTACTTC